These 27 T cell receptor beta chains share one sample of origin, sequenced in a study of post-analysis software for immune sequencing data. Study-level findings and limits: With TRBV5-6, TRBV5-1 and TRBV20-1 included, about five TRBV segments were more frequent in patients than in controls.

What these receptors recognize is not known. The TCR beta cDNA libraries contained unique molecular identifiers. TCRdb processed the PCR reads anew with MiXCR; each CDR3 protein has one entry. In the table there are 750,000 to 950,000 distinct CDR3 sequences, around 50% of which are singletons. The source material was blood. All receptors come from a girl between 10 and 17 years old with multiple sclerosis.

Comments on this clonotype: The junction and the germline gene differ at one end; a read error may be behind it. The chain has TRBV7-9 and TRBJ2-1; tentative D call: TRBD1 (5 bases). Germline-derived CDR1 and CDR2 are SEHNR and FQNEAQ (reference sequence). There are 15 residues in the CDR3. The CDR3 nucleotides are TGTACCAGCAGCCTTGACAGAAACCAATACAATGAGCAGTTCTTC. It yields the protein CTSSLDRNQYNEQFF.

This clonotype was found many times. The rearrangement uses TRBV15 and TRBJ1-2, with unresolved D. CDR1 is LNHNV, CDR2 YYDKDF, per germline (reference sequence). Trimming removed 3 bases at V and 4 bases at J, with 18 bases between. The CDR3 spans 16 residues. CDR3 protein: CATSRLGLPEPYGYTF. The DNA for the CDR3 is TGTGCCACCAGCAGGCTGGGCCTCCCCGAGCCCTATGGCTACACCTTC.

The CDR3 region has the DNA TGTGCCAGCAGCTTAGTATTGAGCGGTATCTCCTACGAGCAGTACTTC. It encodes CASSLVLSGISYEQYF. The rearrangement joins TRBV7-2 to TRBJ2-7, with D maybe TRBD2 (5 bases). The CDR3 has 16 amino acids. Germline V CDR1 and CDR2: SGHTA, FQGNSA. V dropped 1 base and J dropped 0 bases, with 13 bases sitting between them.

The chain has TRBV12-3 or TRBV12-4 and TRBJ2-5, with 9 bases aligning to TRBD2. The J segment lost 5 bases and the V segment lost 6 bases, leaving 10 bases of the junction unmatched. This CDR3 region has 15 residues. The CDR3 here is CASSIAGEGKETQYF. The CDR3 bases are TGTGCCAGCAGCATAGCGGGAGAGGGGAAGGAGACCCAGTACTTC.

The V and J genes are TRBV20-1 and TRBJ2-5; D gene uncertain. The J call is in doubt because the DNA end fits TRBJ2-7 better. Germline CDR1 is DFQATT and CDR2 is SNEGSKA (reference sequence). CDR3 length: 12 amino acids. DNA for the CDR3: TGCAGTGCAAGACCCGGTCGGGACGAGCAGTACTTC. Translation: CSARPGRDEQYF.

This clonotype was counted between two and nine times. The chain has TRBV20-1 and TRBJ1-2; 7 bases match TRBD1. CDR3 length: 14 residues. J was trimmed by 2 bases and V by 6 bases; bases with no gene match: 9. Germline assignment: CDR1 DFQATT and CDR2 SNEGSKA (reference sequence). Here the CDR3 reads CSAPGRGTNYGYTF. CDR3 sequence (DNA): TGCAGTGCACCGGGCAGGGGGACCAACTATGGCTACACCTTC.

This rearrangement joins TRBV27 to TRBJ2-3, with a weak D call TRBD2 (6 bases). CDR3 length equals 15 residues. V was shortened by 6 bases and J by 4 bases, with 17 bases between the two germline ends. Germline lookup yields CDR1 MNHEY and CDR2 SMNVEV (reference sequence). CDR3 region: CASRALAHGADTQYF. The CDR3 DNA sequence: TGTGCCAGCAGGGCTCTAGCGCATGGGGCAGATACGCAGTATTTT.

This chain links TRBV7-9 with TRBJ2-7; D not certain. Germline V CDR1 and CDR2: SEHNR, FQNEAQ (reference sequence). Trimming pared 1 base from V and 0 bases from J, leaving 13 bases between. The CDR3 extends over 16 amino acids. The CDR3: CASSLVAPVGSYEQYF. CDR3 nucleotides: TGTGCCAGCAGCTTAGTTGCGCCGGTAGGCTCCTACGAGCAGTACTTC. Using reference TRBV7-9 and TRBJ2-7 for the parts outside the CDR3, the full variable domain is DTGVSQNPRHKITKRGQNVTFRCDPISEHNRLYWYRQTLGQGPEFLTYFQNEAQLEKSRLLSDRFSAERPKGSFSTLEIQRTEQGDSAMYLCASSLVAPVGSYEQYFGPGTRLTVT.

The V and J genes are TRBV5-5 and TRBJ1-4; 7 nucleotides align to TRBD1. This CDR3 region has 21 residues. Germline V CDR1 and CDR2: SGHKS, YYEKEE (reference sequence). V was clipped by 1 base and J by 2 bases; unmatched bases: 20. This CDR3 reads CASSLKALWVGQPPTNEKLFF. In DNA form, the CDR3 reads TGTGCCAGCAGCTTGAAGGCCTTGTGGGTGGGACAGCCACCGACTAATGAAAAACTGTTTTTT.

This chain joins TRBV6-1 and TRBJ1-1; D is undetermined. The CDR3 covers 15 residues. Germline V lookup: CDR1 MNHNS, CDR2 SASEGT. The V and J ends lost 6 bases and 6 bases respectively, with 20 bases between them. The CDR3 sequence is CASRILSAGYAEAFF. CDR3 DNA: TGTGCCAGCAGGATCCTTTCGGCCGGATACGCTGAAGCTTTCTTT.

This clonotype was seen at least ten times. The rearrangement joins TRBV29-1 to TRBJ2-4; TRBD2 matches at 10 bases. Germline values: CDR1 SQVTM, CDR2 ANQGSEA. V dropped 6 bases and J dropped 8; count of bases not matched to a gene: 1. The CDR3 has 11 amino acids. The CDR3 DNA is TGCAGCGTGACTAGCGGGCACATTCAGTACTTC. It codes for CSVTSGHIQYF.

The chain employs TRBV14 and TRBJ2-7; the match to TRBD1 covers 9 bases. V was pared by 4 bases and J by 1 base, with 8 bases of the junction left unmatched. Looked up from germline, CDR1 is SGHDN and CDR2 is FVKESK. CDR3 length: 16 residues. CDR3 loop: CASSRRGTGWSYEQYF. Written as DNA, the CDR3 is TGTGCCAGCAGCCGCCGCGGGACAGGGTGGTCCTACGAGCAGTACTTC.

The V and J genes are TRBV15 and TRBJ2-7; TRBD1 or TRBD2 may be the D gene (5 bases each). Germline V CDR1 and CDR2: LNHNV, YYDKDF (reference sequence). Trimming stripped 1 base from V and 1 base from J, with 11 bases between. This CDR3 contains 15 residues. The CDR3 loop reads CATSRGDAASYEQYF. CDR3 nucleotide sequence: TGTGCCACCAGCAGAGGGGACGCCGCGTCCTACGAGCAGTACTTC. Supplemented by reference TRBV15 and TRBJ2-7, the full variable domain reads DAMVIQNPRYQVTQFGKPVTLSCSQTLNHNVMYWYQQKSSQAPKLLFHYYDKDFNNEADTPDNFQSRRPNTSFCFLDIRSPGLGDTAMYLCATSRGDAASYEQYFGPGTRLTVT.

The table lists this clonotype with a few counts. The gene calls are TRBV5-1 and TRBJ2-3; 14 bases agree with TRBD2. CDR3 length equals 18 residues. The V gene's germline CDR1 is SGHRS and CDR2 YFSETQ. Trimming cost V 4 bases and J 0 bases; bases outside gene matches: 7. The CDR3 loop reads CASSLGLAGGHSTDTQYF. CDR3 coding DNA: TGCGCCAGCAGCCTAGGACTAGCGGGGGGCCATAGCACAGATACGCAGTATTTT.

In DNA, the CDR3 is TGTGCCAGCAGTCCAACCAGACGGGCGGAGGAGTTCTTC. It encodes CASSPTRRAEEFF. The chain has TRBV6-5 and TRBJ2-1, with D maybe TRBD2 (5 bases). Per the germline V gene, CDR1 is MNHEY and CDR2 is SVGAGI. V lost 5 bases and J lost 14, with 19 bases in between. The CDR3 has 13 amino acids.

The rearrangement joins TRBV7-9 to TRBJ1-2, with D hard to call. CDR3 length: 15 residues. V was pared by 11 bases and J by 2 bases, with 21 bases between. CDR1 and CDR2 (germline): SEHNR, FQNEAQ (reference sequence). CDR3 in DNA: TGTGCCGGCACCCTCAACTGGGCCGGGAACTATGGCTACACCTTC. It is translated as CAGTLNWAGNYGYTF.

This clonotype showed up just once. A junction boundary mismatches the germline segment, possibly from a read error. The CDR3 loop reads CSASYLGQEQTYKQYF. DNA of the CDR3: TGCAGTGCTAGCTACTTAGGACAGGAGCAGACCTACAAGCAGTACTTC. This chain connects TRBV20-1 to TRBJ2-7; 7 bases agree with TRBD1. Germline V lookup: CDR1 DFQATT, CDR2 SNEGSKA (reference sequence). CDR3 length equals 16 residues.

V usage is TRBV3-1 and J usage is TRBJ2-3, with D tentatively TRBD2 (6 bases). This CDR3 is built from 17 residues. Trimming left V 0 bases short and J 0 bases short, with 13 bases between. Looked up from germline, CDR1 is LGHDT and CDR2 is YNNKEL (reference sequence). CDR3 amino acids: CASSQDPAGTSTDTQYF. For the CDR3, the DNA is TGTGCCAGCAGCCAAGATCCGGCAGGGACTAGCACAGATACGCAGTATTTT.

The V gene is TRBV12-3 or TRBV12-4, the J gene TRBJ2-1; D is uncertain. The CDR3 is made up of 13 amino acids. Trimming removed 8 bases at V and 6 bases at J, with 14 bases between. The CDR3 sequence is CASWARDRNEQFF. The CDR3 DNA is TGTGCCAGCTGGGCTAGGGATCGCAATGAGCAGTTCTTC.

This clonotype has a handful of counts. The chain carries TRBV3-1 and TRBJ1-2, with a tentative D call TRBD1 (5 bases). Germline V CDR1 and CDR2: LGHDT, YNNKEL (reference sequence). Trimming removed 4 bases from V and 3 bases from J, with 15 bases in between. This CDR3 comprises 15 residues. The CDR3 DNA follows: TGTGCCAGCAGCCCAGAGGGGAGGGCTTACTATGGCTACACCTTC. Amino acid sequence: CASSPEGRAYYGYTF.

The chain couples TRBV19 to TRBJ1-1; D is ambiguous. The length of the CDR3 is 13 residues. Trimming took 5 bases from V and 4 from J, leaving 11 bases between them. Germline loops: CDR1 LNHDA, CDR2 SQIVND (reference sequence). The CDR3 loop reads CASSVIGSTEAFF. As DNA, the CDR3 is TGTGCCAGTAGTGTCATCGGGAGCACTGAAGCTTTCTTT.

This chain joins TRBV7-3 and TRBJ1-2, with D possibly TRBD1 on 5 matching bases. The CDR3 is 13 amino acids. With 5 bases removed from V and 7 bases from J, the gap between germline ends came to 14 bases. CDR1 is SGHTA, CDR2 FQGTGA, per germline. CDR3: CASSGRDRGGYTF. CDR3 coding DNA: TGTGCCAGCAGCGGAAGGGACCGCGGTGGCTACACCTTC. The full variable domain, completed using reference TRBV7-3 and TRBJ1-2, is GAGVSQTPSNKVTEKGKYVELRCDPISGHTALYWYRQSLGQGPEFLIYFQGTGAADDSGLPNDRFFAVRPEGSVSTLKIQRTERGDSAVYLCASSGRDRGGYTFGSGTRLTVV.

Concerning this clonotype itself: Germline is not matched at one junction end, which may reflect a read error. The gene calls are TRBV7-9 and TRBJ1-5; D remains ambiguous. CDR3 size: 15 residues. Germline V gene sequence: CDR1 SEHNR, CDR2 FQNEAQ (reference sequence). The CDR3 DNA is TGTGCCAGCAGCTTAGGCGACATTAGCAATCAGCCTCAGCATTTT. Translating gives CASSLGDISNQPQHF.

The CDR3 region is CASSVGGRGTLYEQYF. The CDR3 DNA reads as TGTGCCAGCAGCGTAGGAGGCAGGGGGACGCTCTACGAGCAGTACTTC. This rearrangement joins TRBV9 to TRBJ2-7, with 7 nucleotides matching TRBD1. Germline CDR1 and CDR2: SGDLS and YYNGEE. The J segment lost 3 bases and the V segment lost 0 bases, leaving 9 bases of the junction unmatched. This CDR3 region has 16 residues.

The chain has TRBV5-1 and TRBJ2-5; a weak D match, TRBD1 (5 bases). V lost 3 bases and J 5 bases, leaving 17 bases between the germline ends. The CDR3 has 15 residues. Germline lookup yields CDR1 SGHRS and CDR2 YFSETQ. The CDR3 loop is CASSSGVGRGETQYF. For the CDR3, the DNA is TGCGCCAGCAGCTCTGGCGTAGGAAGGGGCGAGACCCAGTACTTC.

This clonotype was picked up one time. This sequence joins TRBV10-3 and TRBJ1-1, with no clear D. The ends were cut back, 8 bases at V and 4 bases at J, with 17 bases in the middle. The CDR3 is 14 residues long. Germline V gives CDR1 ENHRY, CDR2 SYGVKD. CDR3 coding DNA: TGTGCCATCTCCCGGGCACTCTTAGGCACTGAAGCTTTCTTT. Translating it yields CAISRALLGTEAFF.

The V gene is TRBV7-8, the J gene TRBJ1-1, with 7 bases lining up with TRBD1. V lost 5 bases to trimming and J lost 1 base; unmatched junction nucleotides: 10. From germline, CDR1 is SGHVS and CDR2 FQNEAQ. The CDR3 consists of 16 residues. The CDR3: CASSLLGTAKNTEAFF. The DNA for the CDR3 is TGTGCCAGCAGCCTCCTAGGGACAGCTAAGAACACTGAAGCTTTCTTT.